This TCR beta chain was recovered during a study of monozygotic twins with inflammatory bowel disease. The UMIs contained a 6-nucleotide sample barcode. They were added by template switching during cDNA synthesis. For each CDR3 protein, TCRdb gives one entry from its re-call of the 5' RACE reads, without DNA. This sample contains about 450,000 distinct CDR3 sequences. Regarding this clonotype: Its antigen is not known.

Donors each contributed one blood sample measuring about 2.5 ml. The CDR3 extends over 16 amino acids. CDR1 is LGHDT, CDR2 YNNKEL, per germline (reference sequence). The study, taken as a whole, reports: IBD patients share fewer clonotypes with other people than healthy twins do, especially with disease activity.

Sequencing was done on a sample of blood. The source is a human donor with ulcerative colitis or Crohn's disease, or a healthy co-twin of an affected twin (not recorded which). The V call is TRBV3-1, the J call TRBJ2-7; checking the TCRdb D call of TRBD2 is not possible without DNA. The CDR3 sequence is CASSQGAGLNSYEQYF.